These 18 T cell receptor beta chains came from one sample sequenced in a study of blood T cells in healthy people across ages. Through a sample-barcoded 5' primer and a J-beta primer mix, a second PCR was run for roughly 7 to 11 cycles. TCRdb re-analysed the 5' RACE reads in MiXCR, keeping a single row per CDR3 protein. The sample includes almost 1 million distinct CDR3 sequences, just over 50% seen only once; the top ten take about 21%. Source material: blood. The receptors originated from an older woman in good health.

The chain recombines TRBV4-2 with TRBJ1-4, with unresolved D. V lost 0 bases, J lost 8 bases, and 4 bases lay in between. The CDR3 loop spans 12 amino acids. CDR1 and CDR2 from the germline V gene are LGHNA and YNFKEQ. CDR3 nucleotide sequence: TGTGCCAGCAGCCAAGAGAGCGAAAAACTGTTTTTT. It encodes CASSQESEKLFF.

Comments on this clonotype: An end of the junction differs from the germline gene, which may be a read error. The V gene is TRBV7-3, the J gene TRBJ1-2; 9 positions agree with TRBD1. The CDR3 extends over 14 amino acids. Germline CDR1 SGHTA, CDR2 FQGTGA. CDR3 amino acids: CASSITGGSGGYTF. CDR3 sequence (DNA): TGTGCCAGCAGCATAACAGGGGGCTCAGGCGGCTACACCTTC.

This clonotype showed up just a few times. The chain has TRBV13 and TRBJ2-7; 12 positions agree with TRBD2. The CDR3 extends over 14 amino acids. In germline, CDR1 is PRHDT, CDR2 FYEKMQ (reference sequence). V shed 6 bases and J 3 bases; nucleotides not matched to a gene: 3. The CDR3 spells CASRETSGGYEQYF. The CDR3 nucleotides read TGTGCCAGCAGGGAGACTAGCGGGGGCTACGAGCAGTACTTC.

A single count supports this clonotype. At one end, the junction sequence differs from germline, possibly due to a read error. V gene TRBV5-1 combines with J gene TRBJ2-6; D perhaps matches TRBD1 (5 bases). Germline CDR1 and CDR2: SGHRS and YFSETQ. The CDR3 totals 15 residues. Here the CDR3 DNA reads TGCGCCAGCAGCGTCCAGAGTTCTGGGGCCGACGTCCTGACTTTC. Residues: CASSVQSSGADVLTF.

The chain joins TRBV29-1 to TRBJ2-3; TRBD2 agrees at 12 bases. Trimming took 1 base from V and 2 from J; bases not matched to a gene: 16. The CDR3 runs to 20 residues. Germline assignment: CDR1 SQVTM and CDR2 ANQGSEA. The chain's CDR3 is CSVEGILDLAGGPVTDTQYF. The CDR3 DNA follows: TGCAGCGTTGAAGGAATTTTGGACCTAGCGGGAGGGCCCGTCACAGATACGCAGTATTTT.

This chain uses TRBV5-4 with TRBJ2-5; D unclear. This CDR3 spans 14 amino acids. Germline V gives CDR1 SGHNT, CDR2 YYREEE (reference sequence). Trimming took 1 base from V and 1 from J, leaving 8 bases between them. CDR3 DNA: TGTGCCAGCAGCTTGATAGGGCCCCAAGAGACCCAGTACTTC. It encodes CASSLIGPQETQYF.

This sequence joins TRBV7-2 and TRBJ2-1; 9 bases agree with TRBD2. The CDR3 contains 15 residues. Germline trimming cut 5 bases from V and 7 bases from J; bases unmatched to any gene: 9. CDR1 and CDR2 from the germline V gene are SGHTA and FQGNSA. CDR3 region: CASSLLAGWRNEQFF. CDR3 bases: TGTGCCAGCAGCCTCCTAGCGGGGTGGAGAAATGAGCAGTTCTTC.

This clonotype was observed a handful of times. This rearrangement joins TRBV25-1 to TRBJ2-4; D is ambiguous. Per germline, CDR1 MGHDK and CDR2 SYGVNS. Trimming shortened V by 0 bases and J by 13 bases, and 10 bases separated the two germline ends. CDR3 size: 12 residues. CDR3 nucleotides: TGTGCCAGCAGTGAATACGAGGAAACGCAGTACTTC. This sequence encodes CASSEYEETQYF.

There are a few counts of this clonotype. The J gene is TRBJ2-7, the V gene TRBV21-1; the table calls TRBD2, which could not be checked here. TRBV21-1 constitutes a pseudogene. This CDR3 is built from 12 residues. The CDR3 reads CAWGTTFYEQYF. CDR3 nucleotide sequence: TGTGCCTGGGGGACTACCTTCTACGAGCAGTACTTC.

J is TRBJ2-7 and V is TRBV20-1, with D perhaps matching TRBD1 or TRBD2 (6 bases each). The CDR3 is made up of 15 amino acids. The V gene lost 0 bases and the J gene lost 5 bases, with 17 bases spanning the gap. In germline, CDR1 is DFQATT, CDR2 SNEGSKA (reference sequence). The CDR3 loop is CSAREFKRRGDEQYF. Written as DNA, the CDR3 is TGCAGTGCTAGAGAATTCAAGCGGAGGGGGGACGAGCAGTACTTC.

The chain uses TRBV24-1 and TRBJ2-7, with D tentatively TRBD1 (6 bases). The V gene's germline CDR1 is KGHDR and CDR2 SFDVKD. The CDR3 contains 15 residues. Trimming removed 5 bases at V and 0 bases at J, with 13 bases between. The chain's CDR3 is CATSANTGSSYEQYF. DNA for the CDR3: TGTGCCACCAGTGCGAATACAGGGAGCTCCTACGAGCAGTACTTC.

The chain uses TRBV27 and TRBJ2-4, with TRBD1 matching over 9 bases. Judging by the DNA end, TRBJ2-7 fits better; the J call may be wrong. The CDR3 length is 15 residues. Per the germline V gene, CDR1 is MNHEY and CDR2 is SMNVEV (reference sequence). The CDR3 coding sequence is TGTGCCAGCAGTCCGGGACAGGGATTTGGGTACGAGCAGTACTTC. This sequence encodes CASSPGQGFGYEQYF.

Points on this clonotype: A much bigger clone sits one base away, suggesting this may be a read error. CDR3 in DNA: TGCAGTGCTACCCTAGCGGGAGGCAGCTCCTACAATGGGCAGTTCTTC. Amino acid sequence: CSATLAGGSSYNGQFF. The chain is built from TRBV20-1 and TRBJ2-1; 11 bases map to TRBD2. CDR1 and CDR2 from the germline V gene are DFQATT and SNEGSKA (reference sequence). The CDR3 contains 16 residues.

The chain links TRBV5-1 to TRBJ2-1; 8 bases match TRBD2. The CDR3 is 12 amino acids. V lost 1 base, J lost 14 bases, and 5 bases stayed unmatched. In germline, CDR1 is SGHRS, CDR2 YFSETQ. The CDR3 here is CASSLTLAEKFF. In DNA form, the CDR3 reads TGCGCCAGCAGCTTGACACTAGCGGAGAAGTTCTTC.

This clonotype appeared a single time. The chain is built from TRBV6-1 and TRBJ2-6; D may be TRBD1 (5 bases). This CDR3 spans 16 amino acids. Germline CDR1 MNHNS, CDR2 SASEGT. V was clipped by 4 bases and J by 2 bases, with 12 bases between them. CDR3 sequence: CASSVVQGTGANVLTF. CDR3 nucleotides: TGTGCCAGCAGTGTAGTCCAGGGAACTGGGGCCAACGTCCTGACTTTC.

The CDR3: CASSLVTFRGPYNEQFF. CDR3 nucleotides: TGTGCCAGCAGCCTCGTAACTTTCAGAGGTCCCTACAATGAGCAGTTCTTC. The chain links TRBV27 to TRBJ2-1; D gene uncertain. The CDR3 covers 17 residues. Germline V lookup: CDR1 MNHEY, CDR2 SMNVEV (reference sequence). V lost 6 bases and J lost 2, with 20 bases in between.

This clonotype was picked up a small number of times. The rearrangement uses TRBV7-9 and TRBJ1-1; D unclear. Germline lookup yields CDR1 SEHNR and CDR2 FQNEAQ (reference sequence). Trimming stripped 7 bases from V and 0 bases from J, with 12 bases between. The CDR3 totals 14 residues. DNA of the CDR3: TGTGCCAGCATCCTAGCGGGGTTGAACACTGAAGCTTTCTTT. This encodes CASILAGLNTEAFF.

A few counts support this clonotype. The gene calls are TRBV4-2 and TRBJ2-7, with 8 bases that match TRBD2. V trimming: 2 bases; J trimming: 3 bases; junction bases outside the gene matches: 0. The CDR3 length is 13 residues. Germline CDR1 and CDR2: LGHNA and YNFKEQ. The chain's CDR3 is CASSQTSGYEQYF. In nucleotides, the CDR3 is TGTGCCAGCAGCCAAACTAGCGGCTACGAGCAGTACTTC.